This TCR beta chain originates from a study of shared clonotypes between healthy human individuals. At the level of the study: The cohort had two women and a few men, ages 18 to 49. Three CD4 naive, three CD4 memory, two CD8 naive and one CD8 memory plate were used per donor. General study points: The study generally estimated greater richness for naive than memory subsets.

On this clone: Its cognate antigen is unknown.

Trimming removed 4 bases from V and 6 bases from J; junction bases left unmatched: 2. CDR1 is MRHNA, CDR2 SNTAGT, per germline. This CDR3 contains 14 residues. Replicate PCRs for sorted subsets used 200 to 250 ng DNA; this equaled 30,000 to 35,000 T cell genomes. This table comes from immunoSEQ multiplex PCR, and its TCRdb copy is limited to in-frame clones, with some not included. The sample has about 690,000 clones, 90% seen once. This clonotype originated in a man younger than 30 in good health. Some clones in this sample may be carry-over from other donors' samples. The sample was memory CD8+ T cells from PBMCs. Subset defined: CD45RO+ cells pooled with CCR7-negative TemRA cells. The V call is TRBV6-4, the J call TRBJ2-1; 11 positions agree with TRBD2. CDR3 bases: TGTGCCAGCAGTGGACTAGCGGGATCCAATGAGCAGTTCTTC. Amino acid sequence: CASSGLAGSNEQFF.